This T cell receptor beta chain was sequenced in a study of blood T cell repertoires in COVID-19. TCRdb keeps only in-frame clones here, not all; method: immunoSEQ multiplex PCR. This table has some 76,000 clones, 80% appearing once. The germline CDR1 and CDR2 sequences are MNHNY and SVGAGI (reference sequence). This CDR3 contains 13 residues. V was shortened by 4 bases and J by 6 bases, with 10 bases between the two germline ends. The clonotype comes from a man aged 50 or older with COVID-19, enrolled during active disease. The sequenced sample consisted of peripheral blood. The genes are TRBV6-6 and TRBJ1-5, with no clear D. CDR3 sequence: CASSSQAGQPQHF. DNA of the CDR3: TGTGCCAGCAGTTCGCAGGCGGGTCAGCCCCAGCATTTT.